These 30 T cell receptor beta chains share one sample of origin, sequenced in a study of spatial heterogeneity in lung cancer. Time point: sample taken at primary tumor resection. These receptors have no known antigen. Regarding the study as a whole: The number of expanded tumor alpha and beta chains correlated with mutation number.

TCRdb reprocessed the 5' RACE reads with MiXCR, giving one entry per CDR3 protein. Among about 2,700 distinct CDR3 sequences, roughly 18% were seen once, and the ten largest hold 12% to 15%. The sample in question was lung tumor tissue, obtained at surgery. These receptors were collected from a male donor with early-stage non-small cell lung cancer.

This clonotype was picked up many times. A library prepared for alpha chains yielded this beta chain as an off-target read; its size is of little meaning. CDR3 residues: CASSEDTGSSYEQYF. CDR3 nucleotides: TGTGCCAGCAGCGAGGACACAGGGAGCTCCTACGAGCAGTACTTC. The V and J genes are TRBV7-8 and TRBJ2-7, with TRBD1 as a possible D gene (6 bases). V lost 5 bases, J lost 0 bases, and 14 bases lay in between. Germline values: CDR1 SGHVS, CDR2 FQNEAQ. This CDR3 is 15 amino acids long.

This clonotype was detected many times. The library was designed around alpha chains, so this beta chain is a stray read whose abundance carries little weight. The CDR3 protein is CASSRGALEAFF. The CDR3 nucleotides are TGTGCCAGCAGCAGAGGAGCCCTTGAAGCTTTCTTT. This chain joins TRBV28 and TRBJ1-1, with no clear D. Germline values: CDR1 MDHEN, CDR2 SYDVKM. The CDR3 length is 12 residues. Between the trimmed V and J ends, which lost 6 bases and 7 bases, there was a span of 12 bases.

As for this clonotype: The size of this beta chain means little, since it is a stray read in a library made for alpha chains. The chain uses TRBV2 and TRBJ2-7; tentatively, D is TRBD1 or TRBD2 (5 bases each). The germline CDR1 and CDR2 sequences are SNHLY and FYNNEI. The CDR3 contains 13 residues. Trimming left V 6 bases short and J 2 bases short, with 11 bases between. CDR3 sequence: CASSSGTTYEQYF. The DNA for the CDR3 is TGTGCCAGCAGCTCCGGGACCACCTACGAGCAGTACTTC. The full variable domain, with the rest looked up from reference TRBV2 and TRBJ2-7, is EPEVTQTPSHQVTQMGQEVILRCVPISNHLYFYWYRQILGQKVEFLVSFYNNEISEKSEIFDDQFSVERPDGSNFTLKIRSTKLEDSAMYFCASSSGTTYEQYFGPGTRLTVT.

Worth noting for this clonotype: For a library built for alpha chains, this beta chain is a stray read; little rests on its size. This sequence joins TRBV18 and TRBJ2-1, with unresolved D. This CDR3 has 13 amino acids. The V end lost 3 bases, the J end lost 6 bases, and 9 bases lay between the germline ends. In germline, CDR1 is KGHSH, CDR2 LQKENI. The CDR3 DNA is TGTGCCAGCTCACCTCTCCTCTCCAATGAGCAGTTCTTC. It yields the protein CASSPLLSNEQFF.

Relative to its sample, this clonotype is medium-sized. This beta chain is an unintended read in a library built for alpha chains; its size means little. The V and J genes are TRBV20-1 and TRBJ2-1; no clear D gene. V dropped 5 bases and J dropped 5 bases, with 10 bases sitting between them. This CDR3 is built from 12 residues. CDR1 is DFQATT, CDR2 SNEGSKA, per germline (reference sequence). For the CDR3, the DNA is TGCAGTGCTGAGCTACAGAACAATGAGCAGTTCTTC. Amino acids: CSAELQNNEQFF.

This clonotype is labeled medium-sized. This beta chain came through as a stray read in a library set up for alpha chains, and its size says little. The chain has TRBV7-7 and TRBJ2-2; D possibly corresponds to TRBD2 (5 bases). CDR1 SSHAT and CDR2 FNYEAQ come from the germline V gene (reference sequence). This CDR3 contains 17 residues. The V gene lost 3 bases and the J gene lost 1 base, with 15 bases spanning the gap. In DNA, the CDR3 is TGTGCCAGCAGCTTCGCGGTTGCCGGGAAGAACACCGGGGAGCTGTTTTTT. Translating it yields CASSFAVAGKNTGELFF. The complete variable domain, with remaining parts taken from reference TRBV7-7 and TRBJ2-2, reads GAGVSQSPRYKVTKRGQDVTLRCDPISSHATLYWYQQALGQGPEFLTYFNYEAQPDKSGLPSDRFSAERPEGSISTLTIQRTEQRDSAMYRCASSFAVAGKNTGELFFGEGSRLTVL.

Comment on this clonotype: For a library built for alpha chains, this beta chain is a stray read; little rests on its size. CDR3 DNA: TGTGCCAGCAGCAAAGCCAGGGGACGTGGCACCGGGGAGCTGTTTTTT. Encoded protein: CASSKARGRGTGELFF. The rearrangement joins TRBV21-1 to TRBJ2-2; whether TRBD1, the table's D call, matches the DNA was not checked. TRBV21-1 is recorded as a pseudogene. CDR3 length: 16 residues.

Details on this clonotype: Because the library targeted alpha chains, this beta chain is an off-target read whose size means little. The J gene is TRBJ2-7, the V gene TRBV5-1, with D maybe TRBD1 (5 bases). Germline loops: CDR1 SGHRS, CDR2 YFSETQ. The CDR3 runs to 13 residues. V was shortened by 4 bases and J by 3 bases, with 11 bases between the two germline ends. The CDR3 DNA reads TGCGCCAGCAGCGGTGACAGCCTCTACGAGCAGTACTTC. Translation: CASSGDSLYEQYF.

Points on this clonotype: This beta chain is off target for a library built for alpha chains, so its abundance means little. The chain recombines TRBV13 with TRBJ2-3; 7 nucleotides match TRBD2. Germline V CDR1 and CDR2: PRHDT, FYEKMQ (reference sequence). The CDR3 length is 15 residues. The junction had 3 bases not matched to a gene; V was cut back by 3 bases and J by 0 bases. CDR3 residues: CASSLTSRSTDTQYF. CDR3 sequence (DNA): TGTGCCAGCAGCTTGACTAGCCGCAGCACAGATACGCAGTATTTT.

Regarding this clonotype: Because the library targeted alpha chains, this beta chain is an off-target read whose size means little. This chain connects TRBV27 to TRBJ2-6, with D possibly being TRBD1 (6 bases). The CDR3 has 16 residues. CDR1 is MNHEY and CDR2 is SMNVEV in the germline V gene (reference sequence). Trimming took off 3 bases at V and 4 bases at J, with 13 bases between the two ends. The CDR3 DNA is TGTGCCAGCAGTTTTGGTTGGGGGCCGGGGGCCAACGTCCTGACTTTC. It yields the protein CASSFGWGPGANVLTF.

This clonotype has at least ten counts. This beta chain is a stray read from a library made for alpha chains; its abundance is not meaningful. The DNA of the CDR3 is TGCAGCGTTGAAGTCACCGGGTTATCCTACGAGCAGTACTTC. Its translation: CSVEVTGLSYEQYF. The J gene is TRBJ2-7, the V gene TRBV29-1; no clear D gene. V gave up 1 base and J gave up 1 base, with 11 bases separating them. Per germline, CDR1 SQVTM and CDR2 ANQGSEA. This CDR3 is built from 14 residues.

This clonotype rates as medium-sized. This beta chain is off target for a library built for alpha chains, so its abundance means little. This CDR3 reads CASSTGASGSGANVLTF. DNA for the CDR3: TGCGCCAGCAGCACTGGGGCTAGCGGCTCTGGGGCCAACGTCCTGACTTTC. The V call is TRBV5-1, the J call TRBJ2-6; 7 bases map to TRBD2. The CDR3 is made up of 17 amino acids. Germline V gives CDR1 SGHRS, CDR2 YFSETQ. J lost 0 bases, V lost 4 bases, and 7 bases had no gene match.

About this clonotype itself: Within a library made for alpha chains, this beta chain is off target, and its count is uninformative. The gene calls are TRBV15 and TRBJ2-1, with 14 positions matching TRBD2. The CDR3 covers 19 residues. Germline V gene sequence: CDR1 LNHNV, CDR2 YYDKDF (reference sequence). After removal of 0 bases from V and 4 bases from J, the junction contained 8 bases not matched to a gene. As DNA, the CDR3 is TGTGCCACCAGCAGAGAGAGTCCGGGACTAGCGGGAGAGTACAATGAGCAGTTCTTC. Residues: CATSRESPGLAGEYNEQFF.

This clonotype appeared a few times. Within a library made for alpha chains, this beta chain is off target, and its count is uninformative. This chain connects TRBV12-3 or TRBV12-4 to TRBJ1-2; D uncertain. The CDR3 runs 13 residues. Trimming took 6 bases from V and 0 from J, leaving 8 bases between them. The CDR3 sequence is CASSPRTNYGYTF. The CDR3 DNA sequence: TGTGCCAGCAGCCCCCGGACTAACTATGGCTACACCTTC.

Judged by abundance, this clonotype is medium-sized. A library made for alpha chains picked up this beta chain off target, so its size means little. The rearrangement joins TRBV20-1 to TRBJ1-1; D ambiguous. The CDR3 spans 13 residues. With 3 bases removed from V and 8 bases from J, the gap between germline ends came to 16 bases. In germline, CDR1 is DFQATT, CDR2 SNEGSKA (reference sequence). The CDR3 spells CSASNGDLPEAFF. The CDR3 bases are TGCAGTGCTAGCAACGGGGATCTACCCGAAGCTTTCTTT.

By share, this clonotype ranks as medium-sized (0.01 to 0.1%). This beta chain is a stray sequence in a library constructed for alpha chains; its clone size is not meaningful. The chain uses TRBV20-1 and TRBJ1-5; D remains unclear. The CDR3 runs to 14 residues. Trimming took off 6 bases at V and 5 bases at J, with 17 bases between the two ends. In germline, CDR1 is DFQATT, CDR2 SNEGSKA (reference sequence). This CDR3 reads CSAPLGGLYQPQHF. In nucleotides, the CDR3 is TGCAGTGCCCCGCTAGGAGGGCTGTATCAGCCCCAGCATTTT.

This clonotype is categorized as medium-sized. The library was designed around alpha chains, so this beta chain is a stray read whose abundance carries little weight. V usage is TRBV29-1 and J usage is TRBJ2-2; 12 positions match TRBD2. The length of the CDR3 is 13 residues. Germline V gene data show CDR1 as SQVTM and CDR2 as ANQGSEA. The J segment lost 6 bases and the V segment lost 6 bases, leaving 2 bases of the junction unmatched. The CDR3 sequence: CSVTSGSAGELFF. CDR3 nucleotide sequence: TGCAGCGTGACTAGCGGGAGTGCCGGGGAGCTGTTTTTT.

In the case of this clonotype: This beta chain slipped into a library made for alpha chains as a stray read, so its size is not meaningful. V usage is TRBV7-9 and J usage is TRBJ2-5; D perhaps matches TRBD1 (5 bases). The CDR3 loop spans 14 amino acids. Trimming took 5 bases from V and 5 from J, leaving 15 bases between them. Germline CDR1 SEHNR, CDR2 FQNEAQ (reference sequence). Here the CDR3 DNA reads TGTGCCAGCAGCAGTCAACAGGAGTCTGAGACCCAGTACTTC. Translation: CASSSQQESETQYF.

Judged by abundance, this clonotype is medium-sized. As an off-target read in a library built for alpha chains, this beta chain has a frequency of little significance. This sequence joins TRBV10-3 and TRBJ2-3, with 9 bases fitting TRBD1. The CDR3 loop spans 14 amino acids. Germline CDR1 ENHRY, CDR2 SYGVKD. The J segment lost 1 base and the V segment lost 4 bases, leaving 0 bases of the junction unmatched. DNA for the CDR3: TGTGCCATCAGTGGACAGGGGGGCACAGATACGCAGTATTTT. This codes for CAISGQGGTDTQYF.

Worth noting for this clonotype: Since the library was made to target alpha chains, this beta chain is a stray read and its abundance is not meaningful. The chain recombines TRBV11-2 with TRBJ2-2; perhaps TRBD1 as D (5 bases). CDR3 length: 14 amino acids. The V and J ends lost 1 base and 6 bases respectively, with 9 bases between them. CDR1 is SGHAT and CDR2 is FQNNGV in the germline V gene. The CDR3 DNA reads as TGTGCCAGCAGCTTAGCAGGGTACCCCGGGGAGCTGTTTTTT. The encoded protein is CASSLAGYPGELFF.

This clonotype qualifies as medium-sized. This beta chain is a stray read from a library made for alpha chains; its abundance is not meaningful. The chain has TRBV20-1 and TRBJ1-2; a possible D gene is TRBD1 (5 bases). Deletions cut 3 bases from V and 4 bases from J, with 12 bases between. CDR1 is DFQATT, CDR2 SNEGSKA, per germline (reference sequence). This CDR3 is built from 13 residues. The CDR3: CSAREHGAYGYTF. The DNA for the CDR3 is TGCAGTGCTAGGGAGCACGGGGCCTATGGCTACACCTTC.

By share, this clonotype ranks as medium-sized. A library prepared for alpha chains yielded this beta chain as an off-target read; its size is of little meaning. The chain employs TRBV24-1 and TRBJ1-5; 10 positions match TRBD1. The germline CDR1 and CDR2 sequences are KGHDR and SFDVKD. The V segment lost 3 bases and the J segment 2 bases; nucleotides outside the gene matches: 18. The CDR3 contains 21 residues. The CDR3: CATSDQLNRDRGRKGNQPQHF. In DNA form, the CDR3 reads TGTGCCACCAGTGATCAACTCAACCGGGACAGGGGAAGAAAGGGCAATCAGCCCCAGCATTTT.

This clonotype was seen many times. This beta chain slipped into a library made for alpha chains as a stray read, so its size is not meaningful. The V gene is TRBV25-1, the J gene TRBJ1-5; 8 nucleotides align to TRBD1. With V trimmed by 1 base and J by 6 bases, 8 bases remained unmatched. The CDR3 is 16 amino acids. Germline-derived CDR1 and CDR2 are MGHDK and SYGVNS. The CDR3 protein is CASSESGQALGQPQHF. The CDR3 bases are TGTGCCAGCAGTGAATCGGGACAGGCGCTCGGTCAGCCCCAGCATTTT.

This clonotype ranks as medium-sized. This beta chain represents an off-target read in a library built for alpha chains; its size is of limited meaning. This chain joins TRBV6-2 or TRBV6-3 and TRBJ1-4; D is uncertain. V lost 7 bases and J lost 5, with 11 bases in between. CDR3 size: 13 residues. Germline assignment: CDR1 MNHEY and CDR2 SVGEGT. The CDR3 protein is CASNPGSNEKLFF. DNA for the CDR3: TGTGCCAGCAATCCGGGATCGAATGAAAAACTGTTTTTT.

Sample share makes this clonotype medium-sized. The library was designed around alpha chains, so this beta chain is a stray read whose abundance carries little weight. The CDR3 spells CASSLAGRGDEKLFF. CDR3 DNA: TGTGCCAGCAGCTTAGCCGGCAGGGGAGATGAAAAACTGTTTTTT. This chain links TRBV7-2 with TRBJ1-4; possible D gene TRBD1, 6 bases. Trimming left V 0 bases short and J 6 bases short, with 11 bases between. This CDR3 comprises 15 residues. Per germline, CDR1 SGHTA and CDR2 FQGNSA.

By sample share, this clonotype is large. This beta chain turned up in a library designed for alpha chains; as an off-target read, its abundance says little. The gene calls are TRBV6-5 and TRBJ2-1; 15 bases are shared with TRBD2. The V and J ends lost 5 bases and 0 bases, in that order; junction bases with no gene match: 2. The CDR3 has 17 amino acids. CDR1 and CDR2 (germline): MNHEY, SVGAGI. For the CDR3, the DNA is TGTGCCAGCAGTCGGACTAGCGGGAGGGTCTCCTACAATGAGCAGTTCTTC. It is translated as CASSRTSGRVSYNEQFF.

There are a few counts of this clonotype. This beta chain came through as a stray read in a library set up for alpha chains, and its size says little. This rearrangement joins TRBV11-2 to TRBJ2-5; TRBD1 or TRBD2 may be the D gene (5 bases each). The CDR3 spans 15 residues. Trimming pared 0 bases from V and 7 bases from J, leaving 15 bases between. CDR1 is SGHAT, CDR2 FQNNGV, per germline. In nucleotides, the CDR3 is TGTGCCAGCAGCTTAGATGTGCTGGGACCCAGGACCCAGTACTTC. It specifies CASSLDVLGPRTQYF. Combining the CDR3 with reference TRBV11-2 and TRBJ2-5 gives the whole variable domain EAGVAQSPRYKIIEKRQSVAFWCNPISGHATLYWYQQILGQGPKLLIQFQNNGVVDDSQLPKDRFSAERLKGVDSTLKIQPAKLEDSAVYLCASSLDVLGPRTQYFGPGTRLLVL.

Worth noting for this clonotype: Given the absence of the conserved phenylalanine or tryptophan at the CDR3 end, a read error is likely. A library prepared for alpha chains yielded this beta chain as an off-target read; its size is of little meaning. This rearrangement joins TRBV11-2 to TRBJ1-3; 8 bases agree with TRBD1. The CDR3 covers 17 residues. Germline CDR1 is SGHAT and CDR2 is FQNNGV. The V gene end was trimmed by 4 bases and the J gene end by 0 bases; junction bases not matched to a gene: 8. CDR3 nucleotides: TGTGCCAGCAGCTCTACCCCGACAGGGGACTCTGGAAACACCATATATTCT. This translates into CASSSTPTGDSGNTIYS.

By proportion, this clonotype is medium-sized. This beta chain is a stray read from a library made for alpha chains; its abundance is not meaningful. V and J are TRBV30 and TRBJ1-1; D may be TRBD1 (6 bases). Trimming removed 0 bases from V and 5 bases from J, with 10 bases in between. The CDR3 contains 13 residues. CDR1 and CDR2 from the germline V gene are GTSNPN and SVGIG (reference sequence). Here the CDR3 DNA reads TGTGCCTGGAGTGTACCAGGGGTGACTGAAGCTTTCTTT. It yields the protein CAWSVPGVTEAFF. Complete variable domain (other parts from reference TRBV30 and TRBJ1-1): SQTIHQWPATLVQPVGSPLSLECTVEGTSNPNLYWYRQAAGRGLQLLFYSVGIGQISSEVPQNLSASRPQDRQFILSSKKLLLSDSGFYLCAWSVPGVTEAFFGQGTRLTVV.

This clonotype is termed medium-sized. Since the library was made to target alpha chains, this beta chain is a stray read and its abundance is not meaningful. The V call is TRBV28, the J call TRBJ2-2; 14 bases are shared with TRBD2. Looked up from germline, CDR1 is MDHEN and CDR2 is SYDVKM. CDR3 length: 17 amino acids. J was trimmed by 6 bases and V by 5 bases; bases with no gene match: 8. DNA for the CDR3: TGTGCCAGCAGTCCGGGACTAGCGGGAGTTGCGGCCGGGGAGCTGTTTTTT. Encoded protein: CASSPGLAGVAAGELFF.